Listed below are T cell receptor beta chains from one sample, sequenced in a study of shared clonotypes between healthy human individuals. This table comes from immunoSEQ multiplex PCR, and its TCRdb copy is limited to in-frame clones, with some not included. Of 900,000 to 1,200,000 clones in the sample, approximately 80% were seen once. The source material was memory CD4+ T cells from PBMCs. These receptors all stem from a young man in good health. Some clones in this sample may be carry-over from other donors' samples. Both conserved end residues are part of each CDR3. Fields, in order: D gene, CDR3 length, clone size, J gene, V gene, CDR3 protein, CDR3 DNA. D genes are given only for firm matches. The listing skips clone size in some rows; elsewhere it reads once, few, many or a size class.

d_gene: .; len: 14; abundance: few; j_gene: TRBJ2-3; v_gene: TRBV6-1; CDR3aa: CASSENLSVVTQYF; CDR3nt: TGTGCCAGCAGTGAAAATCTCTCGGTGGTTACGCAGTATTTT
d_gene: .; len: 14; abundance: .; j_gene: TRBJ2-3; v_gene: TRBV7-3; CDR3aa: CASSSTRGTDTQYF; CDR3nt: TGTGCCAGCAGCTCCACCCGGGGCACAGATACGCAGTATTTT
d_gene: .; len: 15; abundance: .; j_gene: TRBJ1-5; v_gene: TRBV7-9; CDR3aa: CASSPGYRGNQPQHF; CDR3nt: TGTGCCAGCAGTCCAGGGTACAGGGGCAATCAGCCCCAGCATTTT
d_gene: .; len: 17; abundance: few; j_gene: TRBJ1-4; v_gene: TRBV1; CDR3aa: CTSSQDGGSSLDEKLFF; CDR3nt: TGCACCAGCAGCCAAGATGGTGGGAGTAGCCTGGATGAAAAACTGTTTTTT
d_gene: .; len: 14; abundance: many; j_gene: TRBJ2-3; v_gene: TRBV30; CDR3aa: CAWSVQPVTDTQYF; CDR3nt: TGTGCCTGGAGTGTACAACCGGTCACAGATACGCAGTATTTT
d_gene: TRBD1; len: 15; abundance: few; j_gene: TRBJ1-5; v_gene: TRBV4-2; CDR3aa: CASSQTPGGDQPQHF; CDR3nt: TGTGCCAGCAGCCAAACCCCAGGGGGTGATCAGCCCCAGCATTTT
d_gene: TRBD1; len: 15; abundance: few; j_gene: TRBJ1-1; v_gene: TRBV5-1; CDR3aa: CASSTQGAAYTEAFF; CDR3nt: TGCGCCAGCAGCACCCAGGGGGCCGCGTACACTGAAGCTTTCTTT
d_gene: .; len: 17; abundance: once; j_gene: TRBJ2-7; v_gene: TRBV21-1; CDR3aa: CASSKAGKGGFSYEQYF; CDR3nt: TGTGCCAGCAGCAAAGCTGGTAAGGGGGGATTCTCCTACGAGCAGTACTTC
d_gene: .; len: 14; abundance: .; j_gene: TRBJ2-3; v_gene: TRBV18; CDR3aa: CASSSGVSTDTQYF; CDR3nt: TGTGCCAGCTCATCGGGAGTGAGCACAGATACGCAGTATTTT
d_gene: TRBD2; len: 15; abundance: many; j_gene: TRBJ2-1; v_gene: TRBV7-3; CDR3aa: CASSPLAGAYNEQFF; CDR3nt: TGTGCCAGCAGCCCTCTAGCGGGAGCCTACAATGAGCAGTTCTTC
d_gene: TRBD1; len: 13; abundance: .; j_gene: TRBJ2-7; v_gene: TRBV5-1; CDR3aa: CASSPDRVGEQYF; CDR3nt: TGCGCCAGCAGCCCGGACAGGGTTGGCGAGCAGTACTTC
d_gene: TRBD2; len: 13; abundance: .; j_gene: TRBJ2-7; v_gene: TRBV7-2; CDR3aa: CASSSSGLYEQYF; CDR3nt: TGTGCCAGCAGCTCTAGCGGGCTCTACGAGCAGTACTTC
d_gene: .; len: 15; abundance: .; j_gene: TRBJ1-2; v_gene: TRBV5-1; CDR3aa: CASSLTLGVNYGYTF; CDR3nt: TGCGCCAGCAGCTTGACATTAGGTGTTAACTATGGCTACACCTTC
d_gene: TRBD1; len: 14; abundance: .; j_gene: TRBJ2-7; v_gene: TRBV28; CDR3aa: CASSSVDRGFGQYF; CDR3nt: TGTGCCAGCAGTTCGGTCGACAGGGGGTTTGGGCAGTACTTC
d_gene: TRBD1; len: 17; abundance: .; j_gene: TRBJ2-3; v_gene: TRBV4-1; CDR3aa: CASSQPNRGQRADTQYF; CDR3nt: TGCGCCAGCAGCCAACCCAACAGGGGGCAGAGGGCAGATACGCAGTATTTT
d_gene: .; len: 14; abundance: .; j_gene: TRBJ1-2; v_gene: TRBV6-6; CDR3aa: CASSNFNHRDGYTF; CDR3nt: TGTGCCAGCAGTAATTTCAACCACAGGGACGGCTACACCTTC
d_gene: TRBD1; len: 16; abundance: once; j_gene: TRBJ2-7; v_gene: TRBV27; CDR3aa: CASSPLDRARPYEQYF; CDR3nt: TGTGCCAGCAGTCCCCTGGACAGGGCTCGGCCCTACGAGCAGTACTTC
d_gene: .; len: 15; abundance: .; j_gene: TRBJ2-5; v_gene: TRBV11-3; CDR3aa: CASSLGFGGKETQYF; CDR3nt: TGTGCCAGCAGCTTGGGGTTCGGGGGCAAGGAGACCCAGTACTTC
d_gene: TRBD1; len: 13; abundance: .; j_gene: TRBJ1-1; v_gene: TRBV29-1; CDR3aa: CSIQGQGTTEAFF; CDR3nt: TGCAGCATTCAAGGACAGGGGACAACTGAAGCTTTCTTT
d_gene: TRBD1; len: 15; abundance: .; j_gene: TRBJ2-7; v_gene: TRBV5-5; CDR3aa: CASSRSGQGSYEQYF; CDR3nt: TGTGCCAGCAGCCGGAGCGGACAGGGGTCCTACGAGCAGTACTTC
d_gene: TRBD1; len: 16; abundance: few; j_gene: TRBJ1-2; v_gene: TRBV10-3; CDR3aa: CAISEYGTDRGKGYTF; CDR3nt: TGTGCCATCAGTGAGTACGGAACGGACAGGGGGAAGGGCTACACCTTC
d_gene: .; len: 13; abundance: once; j_gene: TRBJ2-7; v_gene: TRBV6-1; CDR3aa: CASSGTLRGEQYF; CDR3nt: TGTGCCAGCAGTGGGACATTACGGGGCGAGCAGTACTTC
d_gene: TRBD1; len: 15; abundance: .; j_gene: TRBJ2-2; v_gene: TRBV2; CDR3aa: CASRTGQGAVGELFF; CDR3nt: TGTGCCAGCAGGACGGGACAGGGGGCGGTCGGGGAGCTGTTTTTT
d_gene: .; len: 13; abundance: many; j_gene: TRBJ1-1; v_gene: TRBV18; CDR3aa: CASSQDGDTEAFF; CDR3nt: TGTGCCAGCTCACAAGACGGGGACACTGAAGCTTTCTTT
d_gene: .; len: 11; abundance: .; j_gene: TRBJ2-7; v_gene: TRBV19; CDR3aa: CASSATGSQYF; CDR3nt: TGTGCCAGTAGTGCCACAGGGTCGCAGTACTTC
d_gene: TRBD1; len: 13; abundance: .; j_gene: TRBJ2-5; v_gene: TRBV5-1; CDR3aa: CASSLGTGKTQYF; CDR3nt: TGCGCCAGCAGCTTGGGGACAGGGAAGACCCAGTACTTC
d_gene: .; len: 14; abundance: many; j_gene: TRBJ2-4; v_gene: TRBV5-4; CDR3aa: CASSLRYRENIQYF; CDR3nt: TGTGCCAGCAGCTTGCGGTATAGAGAAAACATTCAGTACTTC
d_gene: TRBD2; len: 15; abundance: .; j_gene: TRBJ2-7; v_gene: TRBV6-1; CDR3aa: CASSADGLGSYEQYF; CDR3nt: TGTGCCAGCAGTGCGGATGGACTAGGATCCTACGAGCAGTACTTC
d_gene: .; len: 14; abundance: .; j_gene: TRBJ2-7; v_gene: TRBV7-9; CDR3aa: CASSLAFGPYEQYF; CDR3nt: TGTGCCAGCAGCTTAGCCTTCGGCCCCTACGAGCAGTACTTC
d_gene: .; len: 13; abundance: .; j_gene: TRBJ2-5; v_gene: TRBV18; CDR3aa: CASSPGTYETQYF; CDR3nt: TGTGCCAGCTCACCGGGGACATATGAGACCCAGTACTTC
d_gene: .; len: 13; abundance: .; j_gene: TRBJ2-1; v_gene: TRBV2; CDR3aa: CASSVDSNNEQFF; CDR3nt: TGTGCCAGCAGTGTGGACAGCAACAATGAGCAGTTCTTC
d_gene: .; len: 15; abundance: .; j_gene: TRBJ1-1; v_gene: TRBV28; CDR3aa: CASSLPVGADTEAFF; CDR3nt: TGTGCCAGCAGTTTACCCGTAGGGGCAGACACTGAAGCTTTCTTT
d_gene: .; len: 13; abundance: .; j_gene: TRBJ1-1; v_gene: TRBV5-1; CDR3aa: CASSLEGSTEAFF; CDR3nt: TGCGCCAGCAGCTTGGAAGGGAGCACTGAAGCTTTCTTT
d_gene: TRBD2; len: 15; abundance: .; j_gene: TRBJ2-7; v_gene: TRBV10-3; CDR3aa: CAIRTLAGAPYEQYF; CDR3nt: TGTGCCATCAGGACCCTAGCGGGCGCGCCCTACGAGCAGTACTTC
d_gene: TRBD2; len: 16; abundance: .; j_gene: TRBJ2-7; v_gene: TRBV7-9; CDR3aa: CASSNMGPSGSLEQYF; CDR3nt: TGTGCCAGCAGTAACATGGGCCCTAGCGGGAGTCTCGAGCAGTACTTC
d_gene: .; len: 15; abundance: .; j_gene: TRBJ1-4; v_gene: TRBV28; CDR3aa: CASSPSDSPEGKLFF; CDR3nt: TGTGCCAGCAGTCCATCGGACTCACCAGAGGGGAAACTGTTTTTT
d_gene: TRBD2; len: 18; abundance: .; j_gene: TRBJ2-2; v_gene: TRBV25-1; CDR3aa: CASRGGTSGRAAVEALFF; CDR3nt: TGTGCCAGCAGGGGGGGGACTAGCGGGAGGGCCGCGGTTGAGGCGCTGTTTTTT
d_gene: .; len: 15; abundance: .; j_gene: TRBJ2-1; v_gene: TRBV11-1; CDR3aa: CASTPGWGPYNEQFF; CDR3nt: TGTGCCAGCACCCCCGGGTGGGGGCCCTACAATGAGCAGTTCTTC
d_gene: TRBD2; len: 13; abundance: .; j_gene: TRBJ2-1; v_gene: TRBV29-1; CDR3aa: CSVETSGRAYQLF; CDR3nt: TGCAGCGTGGAAACTAGCGGGAGGGCCTACCAGCTCTTC
d_gene: .; len: 11; abundance: .; j_gene: TRBJ1-5; v_gene: TRBV2; CDR3aa: CASGGNQPQHF; CDR3nt: TGTGCCAGCGGTGGCAATCAGCCCCAGCATTTT
d_gene: .; len: 18; abundance: .; j_gene: TRBJ1-1; v_gene: TRBV5-1; CDR3aa: CASSLAGGSGSGNTEAFF; CDR3nt: TGCGCCAGCAGCTTGGCCGGAGGTTCGGGGTCAGGGAACACTGAAGCTTTCTTT
d_gene: .; len: 14; abundance: .; j_gene: TRBJ2-3; v_gene: TRBV5-1; CDR3aa: CASSVSDSTDTQYF; CDR3nt: TGCGCCAGCAGCGTATCGGACAGCACAGATACGCAGTATTTT